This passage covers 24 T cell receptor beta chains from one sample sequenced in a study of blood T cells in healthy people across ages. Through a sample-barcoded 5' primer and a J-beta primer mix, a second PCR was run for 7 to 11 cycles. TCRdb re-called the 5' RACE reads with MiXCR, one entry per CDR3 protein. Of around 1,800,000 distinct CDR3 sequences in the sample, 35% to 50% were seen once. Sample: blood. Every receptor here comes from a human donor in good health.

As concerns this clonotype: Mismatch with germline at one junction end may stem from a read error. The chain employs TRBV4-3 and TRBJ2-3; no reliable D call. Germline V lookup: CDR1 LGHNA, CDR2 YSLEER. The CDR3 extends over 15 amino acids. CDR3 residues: CVSSQDSWVTDTQYF. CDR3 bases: TGCGTCAGCAGCCAAGATTCCTGGGTCACAGATACGCAGTATTTT.

CDR3 DNA: TGTGCCAGCAGCTCTCAGACAGGGGGCTACGAGCAGTACTTC. This codes for CASSSQTGGYEQYF. The gene calls are TRBV9 and TRBJ2-7; 9 nucleotides line up with TRBD1. After removal of 4 bases from V and 3 bases from J, the junction contained 5 bases not matched to a gene. This CDR3 is built from 14 residues. CDR1 and CDR2 (germline): SGDLS, YYNGEE.

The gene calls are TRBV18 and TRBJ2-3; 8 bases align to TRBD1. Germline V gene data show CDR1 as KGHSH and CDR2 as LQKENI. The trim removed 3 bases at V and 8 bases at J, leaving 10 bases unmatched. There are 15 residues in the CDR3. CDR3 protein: CASSPLQGALGTQYF. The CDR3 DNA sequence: TGTGCCAGCTCACCTCTTCAGGGGGCGCTTGGTACGCAGTATTTT. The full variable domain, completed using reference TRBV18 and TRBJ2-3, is NAGVMQNPRHLVRRRGQEARLRCSPMKGHSHVYWYRQLPEEGLKFMVYLQKENIIDESGMPKERFSAEFPKEGPSILRIQQVVRGDSAAYFCASSPLQGALGTQYFGPGTRLTVL.

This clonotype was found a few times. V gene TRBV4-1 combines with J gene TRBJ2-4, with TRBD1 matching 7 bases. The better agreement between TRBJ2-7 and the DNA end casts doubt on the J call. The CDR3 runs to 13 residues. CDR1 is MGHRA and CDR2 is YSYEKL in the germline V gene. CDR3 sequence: CASSHPQGDEQYF. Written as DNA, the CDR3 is TGCGCCAGCAGCCACCCCCAGGGGGACGAGCAGTACTTC.

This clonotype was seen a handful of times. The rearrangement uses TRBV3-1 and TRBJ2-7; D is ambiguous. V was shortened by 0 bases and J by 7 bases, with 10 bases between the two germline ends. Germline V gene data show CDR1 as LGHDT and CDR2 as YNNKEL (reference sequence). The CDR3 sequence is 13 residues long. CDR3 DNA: TGTGCCAGCAGCCAAGATCAGATCGAAGAGCAGTACTTC. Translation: CASSQDQIEEQYF.

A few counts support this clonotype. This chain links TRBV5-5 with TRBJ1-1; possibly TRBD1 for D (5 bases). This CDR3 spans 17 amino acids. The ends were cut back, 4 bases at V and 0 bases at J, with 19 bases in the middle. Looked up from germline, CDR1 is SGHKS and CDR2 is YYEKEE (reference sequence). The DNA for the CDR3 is TGTGCCAGCAGCCCCCCGGGACTCCTCGTAATGAACACTGAAGCTTTCTTT. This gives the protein CASSPPGLLVMNTEAFF.

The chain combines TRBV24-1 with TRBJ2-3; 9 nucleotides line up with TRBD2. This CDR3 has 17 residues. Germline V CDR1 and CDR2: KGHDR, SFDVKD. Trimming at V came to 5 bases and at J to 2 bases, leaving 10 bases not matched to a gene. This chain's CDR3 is CATSGRGRLAVTDTQYF. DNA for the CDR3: TGTGCCACCAGTGGGAGGGGACGACTAGCGGTCACAGATACGCAGTATTTT.

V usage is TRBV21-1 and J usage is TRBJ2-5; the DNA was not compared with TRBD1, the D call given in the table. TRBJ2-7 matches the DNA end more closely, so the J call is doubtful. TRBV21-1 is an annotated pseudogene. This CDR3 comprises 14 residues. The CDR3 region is CASKTGGTIREQYF. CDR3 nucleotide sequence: TGTGCCAGCAAAACTGGGGGTACGATCCGCGAGCAGTACTTC.

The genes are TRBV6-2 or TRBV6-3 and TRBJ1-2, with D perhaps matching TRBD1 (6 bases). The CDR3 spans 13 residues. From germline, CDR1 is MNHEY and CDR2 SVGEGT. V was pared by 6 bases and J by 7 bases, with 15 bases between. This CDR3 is CASSLVYRVGYTF. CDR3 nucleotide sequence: TGTGCCAGCAGCTTGGTCTACAGGGTTGGCTACACCTTC.

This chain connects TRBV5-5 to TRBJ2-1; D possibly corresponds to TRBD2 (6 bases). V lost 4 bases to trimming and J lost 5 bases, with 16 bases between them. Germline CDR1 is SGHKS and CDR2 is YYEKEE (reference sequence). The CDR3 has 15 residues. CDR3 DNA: TGTGCCAGCAGCCTGTGGGGAGGACAAAACAATGAGCAGTTCTTC. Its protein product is CASSLWGGQNNEQFF.

CDR3 coding DNA: TGTGCCAGCAGCGGACGGGACAGGTGGAGTGAGCAGTTCTTC. This translates into CASSGRDRWSEQFF. J is TRBJ2-1 and V is TRBV9; 8 bases are a match to TRBD1. Germline V gene data show CDR1 as SGDLS and CDR2 as YYNGEE. V gave up 3 bases and J gave up 9 bases; unmatched junction bases: 8. CDR3 length: 14 amino acids.

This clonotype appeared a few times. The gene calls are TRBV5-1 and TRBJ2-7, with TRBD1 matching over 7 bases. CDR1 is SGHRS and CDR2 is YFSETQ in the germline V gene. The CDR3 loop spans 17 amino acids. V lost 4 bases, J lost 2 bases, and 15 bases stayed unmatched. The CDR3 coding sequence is TGCGCCAGCAGCGGGAACCTCCGGGACAGTGAGACCTACGAGCAGTACTTC. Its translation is CASSGNLRDSETYEQYF.

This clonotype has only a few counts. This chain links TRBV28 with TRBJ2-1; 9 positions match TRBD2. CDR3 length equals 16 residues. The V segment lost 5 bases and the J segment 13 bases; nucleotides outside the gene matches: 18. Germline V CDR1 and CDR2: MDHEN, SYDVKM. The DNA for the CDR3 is TGTGCCAGCAGTGGGAGAGCGGGGGGATCAATAGGGGAACAGTTCTTC. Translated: CASSGRAGGSIGEQFF.

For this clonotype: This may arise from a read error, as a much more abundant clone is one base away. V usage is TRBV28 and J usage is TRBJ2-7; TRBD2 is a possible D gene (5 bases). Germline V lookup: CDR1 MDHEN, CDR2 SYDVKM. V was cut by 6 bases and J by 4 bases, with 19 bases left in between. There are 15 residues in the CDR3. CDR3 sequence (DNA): TGTGCCAGCAGCGAAGCCGGAGGCTTAGGTTACGAGCAGTACTTC. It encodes CASSEAGGLGYEQYF.

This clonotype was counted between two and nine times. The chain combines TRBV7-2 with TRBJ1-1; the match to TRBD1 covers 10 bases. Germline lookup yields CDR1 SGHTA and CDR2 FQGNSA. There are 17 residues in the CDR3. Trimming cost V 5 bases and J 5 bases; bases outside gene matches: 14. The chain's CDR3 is CASSRRRDRGLSTEAFF. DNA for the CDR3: TGTGCCAGCAGCCGACGCCGGGACAGGGGACTTTCGACTGAAGCTTTCTTT. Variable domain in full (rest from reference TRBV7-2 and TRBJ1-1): GAGVSQSPSNKVTEKGKDVELRCDPISGHTALYWYRQSLGQGLEFLIYFQGNSAPDKSGLPSDRFSAERTGGSVSTLTIQRTQQEDSAVYLCASSRRRDRGLSTEAFFGQGTRLTVV.

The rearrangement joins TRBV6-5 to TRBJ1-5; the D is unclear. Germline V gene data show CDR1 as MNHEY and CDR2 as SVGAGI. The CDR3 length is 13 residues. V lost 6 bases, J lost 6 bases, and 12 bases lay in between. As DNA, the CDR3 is TGTGCCAGCAGCACTGATCGATCTCAGCCCCAGCATTTT. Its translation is CASSTDRSQPQHF.

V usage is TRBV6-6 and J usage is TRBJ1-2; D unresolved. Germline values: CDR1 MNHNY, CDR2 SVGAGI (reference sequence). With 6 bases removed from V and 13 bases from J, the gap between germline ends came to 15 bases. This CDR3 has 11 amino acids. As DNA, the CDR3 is TGTGCCAGCAGGGAGGAGGGCCTCGGCACCTTC. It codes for CASREEGLGTF.

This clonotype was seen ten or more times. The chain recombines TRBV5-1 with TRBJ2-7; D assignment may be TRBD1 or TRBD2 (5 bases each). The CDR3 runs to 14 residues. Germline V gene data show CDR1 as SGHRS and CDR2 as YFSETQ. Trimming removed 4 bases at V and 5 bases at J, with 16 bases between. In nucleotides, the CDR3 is TGCGCCAGCAGCCCCGGGGCGAACGTGGACGAGCAGTACTTC. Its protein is CASSPGANVDEQYF.

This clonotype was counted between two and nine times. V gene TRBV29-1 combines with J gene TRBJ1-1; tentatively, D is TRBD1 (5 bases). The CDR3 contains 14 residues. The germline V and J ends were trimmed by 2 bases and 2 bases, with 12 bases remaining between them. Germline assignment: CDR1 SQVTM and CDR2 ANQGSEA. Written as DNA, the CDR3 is TGCAGCGTTGAATATGCAGGGATCAACACTGAAGCTTTCTTT. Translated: CSVEYAGINTEAFF.

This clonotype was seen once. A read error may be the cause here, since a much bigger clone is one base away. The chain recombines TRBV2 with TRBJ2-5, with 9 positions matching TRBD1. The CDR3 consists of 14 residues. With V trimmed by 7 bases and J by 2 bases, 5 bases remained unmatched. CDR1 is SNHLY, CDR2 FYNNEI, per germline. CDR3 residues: CASMPGTGQETQYF. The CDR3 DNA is TGTGCCAGCATGCCCGGGACAGGGCAAGAGACCCAGTACTTC. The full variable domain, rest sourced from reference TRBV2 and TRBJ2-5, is EPEVTQTPSHQVTQMGQEVILRCVPISNHLYFYWYRQILGQKVEFLVSFYNNEISEKSEIFDDQFSVERPDGSNFTLKIRSTKLEDSAMYFCASMPGTGQETQYFGPGTRLLVL.

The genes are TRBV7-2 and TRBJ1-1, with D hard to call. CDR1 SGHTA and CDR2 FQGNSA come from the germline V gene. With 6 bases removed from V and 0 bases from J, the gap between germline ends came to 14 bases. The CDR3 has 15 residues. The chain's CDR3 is CASSRAGALNTEAFF. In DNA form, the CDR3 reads TGTGCCAGCAGTCGAGCGGGAGCCCTGAACACTGAAGCTTTCTTT.

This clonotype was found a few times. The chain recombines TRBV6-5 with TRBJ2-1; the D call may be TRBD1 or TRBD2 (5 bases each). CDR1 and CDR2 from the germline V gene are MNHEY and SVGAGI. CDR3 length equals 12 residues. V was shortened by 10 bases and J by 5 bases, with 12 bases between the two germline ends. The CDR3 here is CATMGVNNEQFF. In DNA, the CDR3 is TGTGCCACCATGGGGGTAAACAATGAGCAGTTCTTC.

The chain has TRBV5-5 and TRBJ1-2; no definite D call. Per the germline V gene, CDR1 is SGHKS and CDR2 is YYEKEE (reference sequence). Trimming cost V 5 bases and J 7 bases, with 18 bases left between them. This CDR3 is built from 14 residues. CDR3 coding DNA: TGTGCCAGCAGTAAGGCAGAATGGTTGAGTGGCTACACCTTC. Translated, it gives CASSKAEWLSGYTF.

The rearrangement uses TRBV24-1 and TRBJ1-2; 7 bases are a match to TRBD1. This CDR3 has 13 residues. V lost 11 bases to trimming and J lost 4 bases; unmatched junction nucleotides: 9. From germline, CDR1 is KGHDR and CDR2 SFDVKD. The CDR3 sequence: CAIDYRGAYGYTF. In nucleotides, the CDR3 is TGTGCCATCGATTACAGGGGTGCCTATGGCTACACCTTC.